The T cell receptor (beta chain) described here comes from a study of control samples from healthy donors and cancer patients. CDR1 and CDR2 (germline): SGHDT, YYEEEE. The V end was cut by 1 base, the J end by 7 bases, with 6 bases between. The CDR3 runs to 12 residues. Method: immunoSEQ multiplex PCR; TCRdb's copy keeps in-frame clones and lacks some. In the table there are around 100,000 clones, around 92% of which are singletons. The clonotype was recovered from a woman between 18 and 30 years old in good health. The rearrangement uses TRBV5-6 and TRBJ2-1, with D hard to call. Source material: blood. For the CDR3, the DNA is TGTGCCAGCAGCTTGAACGATAATGAGCAGTTCTTC. Protein: CASSLNDNEQFF.